Following are 3 T cell receptor beta chains from one sample sequenced in a study of molecular identifiers for immune sequencing clone quantification. Each CDR3 protein gets one entry after TCRdb re-called the PCR reads with MiXCR. The table includes a few hundred thousand distinct CDR3 sequences, 20% to 25% detected once. Sequencing was done on a sample of naive CD8+ T cells from blood, with Jurkat cell RNA spiked in. The subset was: FACS-sorted CD8+CD4-CCR7+CD45RA+ naive T cells. Receptors were obtained from a human donor in good health. Some libraries in this study had Jurkat cell RNA spiked in.

On this clonotype itself: A much more abundant neighbour one base away suggests this may be a read error. As the CDR3 is not closed by the conserved phenylalanine or tryptophan, this likely results from a read error. This chain links TRBV7-2 with TRBJ2-3; TRBD2 might be the D (6 bases). The V end lost 3 bases, the J end lost 5 bases, and 18 bases lay between the germline ends. The CDR3 has 16 amino acids. CDR1 is SGHTA, CDR2 FQGNSA, per germline. The CDR3 protein is CASSFSTGVWGDTQYL. The CDR3 coding sequence is TGTGCCAGCAGCTTCTCAACGGGAGTGTGGGGAGATACGCAGTATTTA.

The table lists this clonotype with many counts. V is TRBV7-9 and J is TRBJ2-3, with 7 bases fitting TRBD2. Germline-derived CDR1 and CDR2 are SEHNR and FQNEAQ (reference sequence). The CDR3 extends over 16 amino acids. V lost 5 bases, J lost 1 base, and 9 bases stayed unmatched. CDR3 sequence: CASSPTSGIGTDTQYF. In nucleotides, the CDR3 is TGTGCCAGCAGCCCAACAAGCGGGATCGGCACAGATACGCAGTATTTT.

As for this clonotype: One junction end disagrees with the germline gene, perhaps due to a read error. CDR3 sequence: CASSWTENMDTEAFF. The CDR3, as DNA: TGCGCCAGTAGCTGGACAGAAAATATGGACACTGAAGCTTTCTTT. The genes are TRBV5-1 and TRBJ1-1, with D maybe TRBD1 (6 bases). The CDR3 spans 15 residues. Germline V gives CDR1 SGHRS, CDR2 YFSETQ.